The 5 T cell receptor beta chains presented below share a single source sample, sequenced in a study of cytomegalovirus exposure and HLA in healthy donors. 13 Jbeta primers and 60 Vbeta primers were used for the PCR. Some clones are missing from TCRdb's copy, which holds only in-frame ones; the method was immunoSEQ multiplex PCR. The data contain roughly 140,000 clones, about 88% of them singletons. The material sequenced was PBMCs. These receptors all come from a woman aged 18-35 years in good health and CMV-seronegative.

This rearrangement joins TRBV28 to TRBJ1-5; TRBD1 is a possible D gene (6 bases). The CDR3 is made up of 17 amino acids. Germline V CDR1 and CDR2: MDHEN, SYDVKM. V was pared by 4 bases and J by 0 bases, with 16 bases between. In DNA, the CDR3 is TGTGCCAGCAGTTCCCACACAGGGCAATATAGCAATCAGCCCCAGCATTTT. Its translation: CASSSHTGQYSNQPQHF.

J is TRBJ2-5 and V is TRBV6-5; D unresolved. The V and J ends lost 6 bases and 0 bases respectively, with 14 bases between them. Germline lookup yields CDR1 MNHEY and CDR2 SVGAGI. The CDR3 has 15 amino acids. CDR3 region: CASRPSAAHQETQYF. In DNA, the CDR3 is TGTGCCAGCAGGCCCTCCGCGGCACACCAAGAGACCCAGTACTTC.

This clone was picked up a small number of times. The chain joins TRBV27 to TRBJ1-2; TRBD1 matches at 9 bases. The length of the CDR3 is 13 residues. The V and J ends lost 6 bases and 2 bases, in that order; junction bases with no gene match: 1. In germline, CDR1 is MNHEY, CDR2 SMNVEV (reference sequence). CDR3 DNA sequence: TGTGCCAGCAGGGGGACAGGGAACTATGGCTACACCTTC. This encodes CASRGTGNYGYTF.

This clone was found once. The chain joins TRBV7-6 to TRBJ1-1, with 9 bases fitting TRBD1. Germline CDR1 is SGHVS and CDR2 is FNYEAQ. This CDR3 spans 15 amino acids. V shed 4 bases and J 5 bases; nucleotides not matched to a gene: 8. The CDR3 region has the DNA TGTGCCAGCAGCTATTACAGGGGGCGCGTGACTGAAGCTTTCTTT. Protein: CASSYYRGRVTEAFF. Drawing the rest from reference TRBV7-6 and TRBJ1-1, the complete variable domain is GAGVSQSPRYKVTKRGQDVALRCDPISGHVSLYWYRQALGQGPEFLTYFNYEAQQDKSGLPNDRFSAERPEGSISTLTIQRTEQRDSAMYRCASSYYRGRVTEAFFGQGTRLTVV.

V and J are TRBV5-1 and TRBJ2-7; D gene unclear. Per the germline V gene, CDR1 is SGHRS and CDR2 is YFSETQ. The CDR3 is 14 residues long. Trimming stripped 1 base from V and 7 bases from J, with 15 bases between. The CDR3 loop is CASSLNFMMWEQYF. The CDR3, as DNA: TGCGCCAGCAGCTTGAACTTCATGATGTGGGAGCAGTACTTC. Full variable domain (outside the CDR3, taken from reference TRBV5-1 and TRBJ2-7): KAGVTQTPRYLIKTRGQQVTLSCSPISGHRSVSWYQQTPGQGLQFLFEYFSETQRNKGNFPGRFSGRQFSNSRSEMNVSTLELGDSALYLCASSLNFMMWEQYFGPGTRLTVT.